A selection of T cell receptor beta chains follows, all from one sample in a study of shared clonotypes between healthy human individuals. Clones were read by immunoSEQ multiplex PCR, and TCRdb kept only the in-frame ones, dropping some. The repertoire holds about 2.2 million clones, with approximately 94% as singletons. The specimen sequenced was naive CD8+ T cells from PBMCs. The receptors were gathered from a young man in good health. Some clones in this sample may be carry-over from other donors' samples. Both conserved end residues are part of each CDR3. Fields, in order: D gene, clone size, J gene, V gene, CDR3 DNA, CDR3 protein. A D gene is named only where the DNA matches it firmly. Size is omitted from some rows. Given values are once, few, many or a class for expanded clones.

D: TRBD1
size: few
J: TRBJ1-4
V: TRBV5-1
DNA: TGCGCCAGCAGCCCCTCCCGGGACAGGGGGGAAAAACTGTTTTTT
CDR3: CASSPSRDRGEKLFF

D: -
size: -
J: TRBJ2-2
V: TRBV28
DNA: TGTGCCAGCAGTTCCCCGAGGGCCCACCTACCCGGGGAGCTGTTTTTT
CDR3: CASSSPRAHLPGELFF

D: -
size: -
J: TRBJ2-1
V: TRBV6-5
DNA: TGTGCCAGCAGTTACTCGAGAGACTCCTCCTACAATGAGCAGTTCTTC
CDR3: CASSYSRDSSYNEQFF

D: -
size: -
J: TRBJ2-7
V: TRBV20-1
DNA: TGCAGTGCCACCGATCCCTACGAGCAGTACTTC
CDR3: CSATDPYEQYF

D: -
size: -
J: TRBJ2-7
V: TRBV7-6
DNA: TGTGCCAGCAGCTTAAGGGAACCGGGACCCTACGAGCAGTACTTC
CDR3: CASSLREPGPYEQYF

D: TRBD2
size: -
J: TRBJ2-3
V: TRBV7-3
DNA: TGTGCCAGCAGCTTAACTAGCGGGCTCACAGATACGCAGTATTTT
CDR3: CASSLTSGLTDTQYF

D: TRBD1
size: -
J: TRBJ2-3
V: TRBV6-1
DNA: TGTGCCAGCAGTGCATGGACAGGGCGCACAGATACGCAGTATTTT
CDR3: CASSAWTGRTDTQYF

D: -
size: -
J: TRBJ2-7
V: TRBV29-1
DNA: TGCAGCGTAGTAGCAGACTACGAGCAGTACTTC
CDR3: CSVVADYEQYF

D: -
size: -
J: TRBJ2-4
V: TRBV9
DNA: TGTGCCAGCAGCCTAAGTGCGGAAAACATTCAGTACTTC
CDR3: CASSLSAENIQYF

D: TRBD1
size: -
J: TRBJ2-1
V: TRBV6-1
DNA: TGTGCCAGCACCGAGGACAGGGTCATCTACAATGAGCAGTTCTTC
CDR3: CASTEDRVIYNEQFF

D: -
size: -
J: TRBJ1-4
V: TRBV19
DNA: TGTGCCAGTAGTATATACGAAAAACTGTTTTTT
CDR3: CASSIYEKLFF

D: -
size: -
J: TRBJ1-2
V: TRBV6-6
DNA: TGTGCCAGCAGTTTGACAGGTTCACGTTATGGCTACACCTTC
CDR3: CASSLTGSRYGYTF

D: TRBD1
size: -
J: TRBJ1-1
V: TRBV4-3
DNA: TGCGCCAGCAGCCGAGTGACAGGGGAAACTGAAGCTTTCTTT
CDR3: CASSRVTGETEAFF

D: TRBD2
size: -
J: TRBJ2-2
V: TRBV6-1
DNA: TGTGCCAGCATAGAGCGGGGGAACACCGGGGAGCTGTTTTTT
CDR3: CASIERGNTGELFF

D: -
size: once
J: TRBJ2-6
V: TRBV7-2
DNA: TGTGCCAGCAGCTTAGACGAGGGGACTGACGACTCTGGGGCCAACGTCCTGACTTTC
CDR3: CASSLDEGTDDSGANVLTF

D: -
size: -
J: TRBJ1-1
V: TRBV4-1
DNA: TGCGCCAGCAGCCAAGACCCGGGAATGGCCACTGAAGCTTTCTTT
CDR3: CASSQDPGMATEAFF

D: -
size: -
J: TRBJ2-3
V: TRBV27
DNA: TGTGCCAGCTCAATAGGGGTCGGGGTTTTAGATACGCAGTATTTT
CDR3: CASSIGVGVLDTQYF

D: -
size: few
J: TRBJ1-2
V: TRBV7-9
DNA: TGTGCCAGCAGCTTAGCGGGAAACTATGGCTACACCTTC
CDR3: CASSLAGNYGYTF

D: TRBD2
size: -
J: TRBJ2-7
V: TRBV27
DNA: TGTGCCAGCATACTCCGGACTAGCTACGAGCAGTACTTC
CDR3: CASILRTSYEQYF

D: -
size: -
J: TRBJ2-5
V: TRBV9
DNA: TGTGCCAGCAGCGTAGGTTCAGATTCAGAGACCCAGTACTTC
CDR3: CASSVGSDSETQYF

D: -
size: -
J: TRBJ2-1
V: TRBV29-1
DNA: TGCAGCGTTGTGTTTGGGGGCTCCTACAATGAGCAGTTCTTC
CDR3: CSVVFGGSYNEQFF

D: -
size: -
J: TRBJ2-7
V: TRBV28
DNA: TGTGCCAGCAGTTGGCGGTCCGGGGCCATCTCCTACGAGCAGTACTTC
CDR3: CASSWRSGAISYEQYF

D: TRBD1
size: -
J: TRBJ2-1
V: TRBV7-9
DNA: TGTGCCAGCAGTCAATTAACGGGACAGGGATCCTACAATGAGCAGTTCTTC
CDR3: CASSQLTGQGSYNEQFF

D: TRBD1
size: -
J: TRBJ1-5
V: TRBV28
DNA: TGTGCCAGCAGTTTATTCGACAGGGAGGTGGGGTATAGCAATCAGCCCCAGCATTTT
CDR3: CASSLFDREVGYSNQPQHF

D: -
size: -
J: TRBJ2-4
V: TRBV15
DNA: TGTGCCACCAGCAGAGACACGAACCAACTCGCCAAAAACATTCAGTACTTC
CDR3: CATSRDTNQLAKNIQYF

D: -
size: -
J: TRBJ1-1
V: TRBV13
DNA: TGTGCCAGCAGCTTAGGCTTGGTTGGGAACACTGAAGCTTTCTTT
CDR3: CASSLGLVGNTEAFF